The clone carrying this TCR beta chain has a handful of counts. Its cognate antigen is unknown. TCRdb re-analysed the RT-PCR reads in MiXCR, keeping a single row per CDR3 protein. The table has 500,000 or so distinct CDR3 sequences, 16% seen once. The data were obtained in a study of response to subunit inactivated influenza vaccine. Study-wide findings and caveats: Every seasonal influenza vaccination brings in few new T cells, the authors suggested.

The CDR3 contains 15 residues. CDR1 is KGHSH and CDR2 is LQKENI in the germline V gene. V lost 1 base and J lost 4; bases outside the gene matches: 4. This chain uses TRBV18 with TRBJ2-1; 7 bases agree with TRBD1. The source is a man between 50 and 69 years old who received an inactivated influenza vaccine. This specimen was CD4+ T cells sorted from PBMCs, taken less than 30 months after vaccination. In DNA form, the CDR3 reads TGTGCCAGCTCACCACGCAGGGGGATATACAATGAGCAGTTCTTC. Protein sequence: CASSPRRGIYNEQFF.